This T cell receptor beta chain was documented in a study of OX40 agonist ivuxolimab in advanced cancers. Study information: Patients undergoing dose escalation presented with hepatocellular carcinoma, melanoma, renal cell or head and neck cancer. General study results and limits: At doses 0.1 to 3.0 mg/kg, CD4+ and CD8+ clones expanded. The authors did not determine the antigen specificity of the expanded peripheral T cells. Low normalized T-cell clonal expansion was additionally recorded for some nonresponders.

About this clone itself: Its target is unknown.

Clones were sequenced by immunoSEQ multiplex PCR, and TCRdb holds only the in-frame ones, with some missing. The table lists more than 70,000 clones, just over 85% of them singletons, with just under 2% in the top ten. The CDR3 consists of 14 residues. Deletions cut 5 bases from V and 0 bases from J, with 8 bases between. Germline values: CDR1 SGHAT, CDR2 FQNNGV. The sample here was CD4+ or CD8+ T cells sorted from blood, taken in a trial of the OX40 agonist ivuxolimab. This receptor was taken from an adult with an advanced solid tumor such as melanoma, head and neck, liver or kidney cancer. The V call is TRBV11-2, the J call TRBJ1-3; unclear D gene. The CDR3 DNA reads as TGTGCCAGCAGCCAAGGACCCTCTGGAAACACCATATATTTT. Translating it yields CASSQGPSGNTIYF. Full variable domain (rest looked up from reference TRBV11-2 and TRBJ1-3): EAGVAQSPRYKIIEKRQSVAFWCNPISGHATLYWYQQILGQGPKLLIQFQNNGVVDDSQLPKDRFSAERLKGVDSTLKIQPAKLEDSAVYLCASSQGPSGNTIYFGEGSWLTVV.